The clone carrying this TCR beta chain has a count of ten or more. Its antigen is unknown. V was shortened by 7 bases and J by 1 base, with 16 bases between the two germline ends. This CDR3 contains 15 residues. Germline V CDR1 and CDR2: SNHLY, FYNNEI. The data were obtained in a study of early T cells in non-severe SARS-CoV-2 infection. Regarding the study as a whole: Missing private and CD4 specificities, VDJdb matching favored anti-spike CD8 responses.

Researchers attached unique molecular identifiers to individual cDNA molecules. A single record per CDR3 protein comes from TCRdb applying MiXCR to the 5' RACE reads. In the table there are about 80,000 distinct CDR3 sequences, roughly 4.7% of which are singletons. The chain joins TRBV2 to TRBJ1-1; D unclear. Sequenced here: whole blood, sampled at baseline. The origin of this receptor is an adult who was a healthcare worker with PCR-confirmed SARS-CoV-2 infection or an uninfected control (not recorded which). CDR3 residues: CASIFGRSTNTEAFF. Here the CDR3 DNA reads TGTGCCAGCATCTTCGGGAGATCAACGAACACTGAAGCTTTCTTT.